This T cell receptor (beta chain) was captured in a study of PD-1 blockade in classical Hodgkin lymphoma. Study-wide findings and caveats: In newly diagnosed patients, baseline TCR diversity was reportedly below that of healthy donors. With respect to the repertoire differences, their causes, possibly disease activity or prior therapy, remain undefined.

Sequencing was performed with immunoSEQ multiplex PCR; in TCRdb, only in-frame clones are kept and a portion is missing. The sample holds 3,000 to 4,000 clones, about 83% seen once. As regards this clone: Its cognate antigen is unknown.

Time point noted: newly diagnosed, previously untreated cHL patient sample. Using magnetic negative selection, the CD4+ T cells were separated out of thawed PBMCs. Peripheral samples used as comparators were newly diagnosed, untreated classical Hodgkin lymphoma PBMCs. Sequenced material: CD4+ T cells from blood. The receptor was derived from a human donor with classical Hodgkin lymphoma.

CDR3 loop: CATSGTAGGGTQYF. DNA of the CDR3: TGTGCCACTTCCGGGACCGCCGGGGGGGGTACGCAGTATTTT. The rearrangement uses TRBV19 and TRBJ2-3, with TRBD2 matching 8 bases. Germline trimming cut 10 bases from V and 8 bases from J; bases unmatched to any gene: 14. CDR3 length: 14 amino acids. Germline lookup yields CDR1 LNHDA and CDR2 SQIVND (reference sequence).